The 15 T cell receptor beta chains below all came from one sample that was sequenced in a study of shared clonotypes between healthy human individuals. Profiled with immunoSEQ multiplex PCR; TCRdb holds only in-frame clones, not every one. The table has more than 2 million clones, about 94% seen once. The sample taken for sequencing was naive CD4+ T cells sorted from blood. Subset meaning: CD45RA+ positively selected. The receptor source for this set is a man aged 18 to 29 in good health.

In regard to this clone: This sample includes further DNA sequences coding for the same CDR3. The rearrangement joins TRBV7-6 to TRBJ2-1; perhaps D is TRBD1 or TRBD2 (5 bases each). The germline V gene has CDR1 SGHVS and CDR2 FNYEAQ. Trimming took 1 base from V and 8 from J, leaving 6 bases between them. The CDR3 length is 12 residues. The CDR3 is CASSLGGDEQFF. The CDR3 DNA follows: TGTGCCAGCAGCTTAGGAGGGGATGAGCAGTTCTTC.

Concerning this clone itself: In the same sample, other DNA sequences code for this CDR3. This chain connects TRBV5-1 to TRBJ2-2; D is tentatively TRBD1 or TRBD2 (6 bases each). CDR1 and CDR2 from the germline V gene are SGHRS and YFSETQ. Trimming cost V 3 bases and J 0 bases, with 9 bases left between them. This CDR3 comprises 15 residues. The CDR3 here is CASSSGASNTGELFF. CDR3 coding DNA: TGCGCCAGCAGCTCGGGGGCTTCGAACACCGGGGAGCTGTTTTTT.

This CDR3 reads CASSQEAADGNQPQHF. The CDR3 nucleotides read TGCGCCAGCAGCCAAGAAGCCGCGGACGGTAATCAGCCCCAGCATTTT. The V call is TRBV4-1, the J call TRBJ1-5; the D is unclear. This CDR3 comprises 16 residues. Trimming took off 0 bases at V and 4 bases at J, with 13 bases between the two ends. Germline lookup yields CDR1 MGHRA and CDR2 YSYEKL.

The chain joins TRBV5-1 to TRBJ2-7, with D perhaps TRBD1 or TRBD2 (5 bases each). The V and J ends lost 4 bases and 4 bases respectively, with 15 bases between them. Germline CDR1 is SGHRS and CDR2 is YFSETQ. The CDR3 loop spans 14 amino acids. As DNA, the CDR3 is TGCGCCAGCAGCACGGGACGGCATGGATACGAGCAGTACTTC. Amino acids: CASSTGRHGYEQYF.

The chain has TRBV5-1 and TRBJ1-6; 7 bases align to TRBD1. The CDR3 sequence is 23 residues long. V dropped 3 bases and J dropped 0; count of bases not matched to a gene: 24. The germline V gene has CDR1 SGHRS and CDR2 YFSETQ. CDR3 region: CASSSGPHIGQVLSGSYNSPLHF. CDR3 DNA sequence: TGCGCCAGCAGCTCCGGACCCCATATCGGACAGGTACTTTCAGGCTCCTATAATTCACCCCTCCACTTT. The whole variable domain, remainder taken from reference TRBV5-1 and TRBJ1-6, is KAGVTQTPRYLIKTRGQQVTLSCSPISGHRSVSWYQQTPGQGLQFLFEYFSETQRNKGNFPGRFSGRQFSNSRSEMNVSTLELGDSALYLCASSSGPHIGQVLSGSYNSPLHFGNGTRLTVT.

The V call is TRBV9, the J call TRBJ2-7, with D possibly matching TRBD1 (6 bases). Trimming cost V 1 base and J 6 bases, with 11 bases left between them. This CDR3 spans 13 amino acids. Germline V gene lookup returns CDR1 SGDLS and CDR2 YYNGEE. The CDR3 DNA follows: TGTGCCAGCAGCGTAACAGGGATCGGCGAGCAGTACTTC. Translation: CASSVTGIGEQYF.

This chain links TRBV9 with TRBJ2-1; 8 bases are shared with TRBD2. V lost 9 bases and J lost 10; bases outside the gene matches: 9. Germline CDR1 reads SGDLS; CDR2 reads YYNGEE. This CDR3 has 12 amino acids. The CDR3 region has the DNA TGTGCCAAGCCGGGACTAGGGGTAGAGCAGTTCTTC. Amino acids: CAKPGLGVEQFF.

The chain employs TRBV28 and TRBJ1-5; D not certain. Germline V gives CDR1 MDHEN, CDR2 SYDVKM. The CDR3 is 14 residues long. The germline V and J ends were trimmed by 10 bases and 0 bases, with 13 bases remaining between them. This chain's CDR3 is CATGEPPSNQPQHF. Here the CDR3 DNA reads TGTGCCACCGGAGAGCCTCCTAGCAATCAGCCCCAGCATTTT.

The genes are TRBV19 and TRBJ1-1; 7 bases map to TRBD1. CDR3 length equals 15 residues. CDR1 is LNHDA and CDR2 is SQIVND in the germline V gene (reference sequence). Germline trimming cut 6 bases from V and 1 base from J; bases unmatched to any gene: 8. CDR3 region: CASRRRQGRNTEAFF. The CDR3 DNA follows: TGTGCCAGTAGGCGACGACAGGGAAGGAACACTGAAGCTTTCTTT.

This clone has just one count. The V and J genes are TRBV6-6 and TRBJ2-1; D might be TRBD2 (5 bases). CDR3 length: 14 residues. Germline V gene lookup returns CDR1 MNHNY and CDR2 SVGAGI (reference sequence). Trimming took off 2 bases at V and 15 bases at J, with 20 bases between the two ends. The CDR3 DNA reads TGTGCCAGCAGTTACGAGGAGGCCCAGTTAAAACGGTTCTTC. Translated, it gives CASSYEEAQLKRFF.

The chain carries TRBV7-2 and TRBJ2-7; 9 positions match TRBD1. The CDR3 runs to 15 residues. Unmatched junction bases numbered 4, after V lost 0 bases and J lost 4 bases. Germline CDR1 and CDR2: SGHTA and FQGNSA. The CDR3 region has the DNA TGTGCCAGCAGCTTAGCTGGGGACAGGGCGTACGAGCAGTACTTC. This translates into CASSLAGDRAYEQYF.

The chain combines TRBV6-1 with TRBJ1-1; perhaps TRBD1 as D (5 bases). This CDR3 region has 14 residues. Germline V CDR1 and CDR2: MNHNS, SASEGT. Trimming left V 5 bases short and J 6 bases short, with 16 bases between. DNA for the CDR3: TGTGCCAGCAGTCAGCGGGGGAATGTGGCTGAAGCTTTCTTT. It specifies CASSQRGNVAEAFF.

The chain carries TRBV7-2 and TRBJ1-1; no clear D. Germline V gives CDR1 SGHTA, CDR2 FQGNSA. The CDR3 sequence is 14 residues long. V lost 4 bases, J lost 6 bases, and 15 bases lay in between. The CDR3 loop reads CASSSTDYWAEAFF. The CDR3, as DNA: TGTGCCAGCAGCTCGACTGATTACTGGGCTGAAGCTTTCTTT.

This clone was detected only a few times. The rearrangement uses TRBV10-2 and TRBJ1-2; no clear D gene. The germline gives CDR1 WSHSY, CDR2 SAAADI. The CDR3 is 13 residues long. V lost 7 bases and J 4 bases, leaving 13 bases between the germline ends. The CDR3, as DNA: TGCGCCAGCAACTTCCAGGAGGGCTATGGCTACACCTTC. Protein product: CASNFQEGYGYTF.

V and J are TRBV18 and TRBJ1-2; D unclear. The V gene lost 2 bases and the J gene lost 1 base, with 8 bases spanning the gap. Germline V CDR1 and CDR2: KGHSH, LQKENI. There are 14 residues in the CDR3. The CDR3 DNA reads TGTGCCAGCTCACCAGCAGAGAATAACTATGGCTACACCTTC. Translated, it gives CASSPAENNYGYTF.